The 2 T cell receptor beta chains listed next were all sequenced from one sample in a study of cytomegalovirus exposure and HLA in healthy donors. This PCR relied on a set of 60 Vbeta primers and 13 Jbeta primers. Sequencing used immunoSEQ multiplex PCR; TCRdb keeps in-frame clones, though not all of them. The sample includes some 130,000 clones, over 70% of them seen just once. The sample consisted of PBMCs. All receptors come from a man between 18 and 35 years old in good health and CMV-seronegative.

In regard to this clone: The junction differs from germline at one of its ends, possibly a read error. V usage is TRBV7-7 and J usage is TRBJ2-3; possible D gene TRBD2, 6 bases. CDR1 SSHAT and CDR2 FNYEAQ come from the germline V gene (reference sequence). This CDR3 is built from 13 residues. As DNA, the CDR3 is TGTGCTAGCAGCTTAGCCGGGGGAGATACGCAGTATTTT. Protein: CASSLAGGDTQYF.

This chain uses TRBV30 with TRBJ2-2; TRBD1 matches 10 bases. The CDR3 sequence is 15 residues long. The trim removed 4 bases at V and 8 bases at J, leaving 10 bases unmatched. Germline lookup yields CDR1 GTSNPN and CDR2 SVGIG (reference sequence). Here the CDR3 DNA reads TGTGCCTGGATTGGACAGGGGGTGCGTCAGGGGGAGCTGTTTTTT. Amino acids: CAWIGQGVRQGELFF.